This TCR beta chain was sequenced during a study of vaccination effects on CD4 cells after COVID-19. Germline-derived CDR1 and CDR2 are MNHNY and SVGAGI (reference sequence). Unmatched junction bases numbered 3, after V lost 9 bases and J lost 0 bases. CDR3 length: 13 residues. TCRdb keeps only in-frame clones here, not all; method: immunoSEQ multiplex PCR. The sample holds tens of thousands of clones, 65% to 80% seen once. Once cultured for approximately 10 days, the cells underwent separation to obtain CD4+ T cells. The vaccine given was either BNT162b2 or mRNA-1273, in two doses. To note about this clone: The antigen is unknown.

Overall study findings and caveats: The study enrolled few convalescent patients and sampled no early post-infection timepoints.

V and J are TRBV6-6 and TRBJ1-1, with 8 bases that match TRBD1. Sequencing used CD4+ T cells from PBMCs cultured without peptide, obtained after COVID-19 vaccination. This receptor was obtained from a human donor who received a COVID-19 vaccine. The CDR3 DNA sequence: TGTGCCAGTATCAGGGGGCTGAACACTGAAGCTTTCTTT. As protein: CASIRGLNTEAFF.